The 19 T cell receptor beta chains presented below share a single source sample, sequenced in a study of shared clonotypes between healthy human individuals. Clones were read by immunoSEQ multiplex PCR, and TCRdb kept only the in-frame ones, dropping some. The sample has millions of clones; roughly 92% are singletons. The sequenced sample was naive CD4+ T cells sorted from blood. Described subset: CD45RA+ positively selected. The receptors were sampled from a man between 18 and 35 years old in good health.

In the case of this clone: Different DNA sequences within this sample yield the same CDR3. The gene calls are TRBV18 and TRBJ2-2; D not resolved. V was shortened by 3 bases and J by 2 bases, with 7 bases between the two germline ends. The germline V gene has CDR1 KGHSH and CDR2 LQKENI. The CDR3 covers 14 residues. The DNA of the CDR3 is TGTGCCAGCTCACCGGGATCCAACACCGGGGAGCTGTTTTTT. Translated: CASSPGSNTGELFF.

V and J are TRBV4-1 and TRBJ1-2; TRBD1 is a possible D gene (6 bases). The CDR3 sequence is 15 residues long. With 1 base removed from V and 2 bases from J, the gap between germline ends came to 11 bases. The V gene's germline CDR1 is MGHRA and CDR2 YSYEKL. DNA for the CDR3: TGCGCCAGCAGCCAAGCCCCAGGGACAAACTATGGCTACACCTTC. Its protein product is CASSQAPGTNYGYTF.

This clone was seen a single time. V is TRBV5-5 and J is TRBJ2-7; 7 nucleotides agree with TRBD2. Germline V lookup: CDR1 SGHKS, CDR2 YYEKEE (reference sequence). The CDR3 has 16 residues. Unmatched junction bases numbered 10, after V lost 0 bases and J lost 4 bases. In nucleotides, the CDR3 is TGTGCCAGCAGCTTGGAAGGGGCGGGAGTCACTTACGAGCAGTACTTC. Encoded protein: CASSLEGAGVTYEQYF. Based on the CDR3 plus reference TRBV5-5 and TRBJ2-7, the full variable domain is DAGVTQSPTHLIKTRGQQVTLRCSPISGHKSVSWYQQVLGQGPQFIFQYYEKEERGRGNFPDRFSARQFPNYSSELNVNALLLGDSALYLCASSLEGAGVTYEQYFGPGTRLTVT.

This CDR3 reads CASSPQGVRDQPQHF. For the CDR3, the DNA is TGTGCCAGCTCACCCCAGGGGGTTCGAGATCAGCCCCAGCATTTT. The chain carries TRBV18 and TRBJ1-5; 7 bases are a match to TRBD1. This CDR3 contains 15 residues. The germline CDR1 and CDR2 sequences are KGHSH and LQKENI. V gave up 3 bases and J gave up 5 bases; unmatched junction bases: 7.

The chain uses TRBV6-6 and TRBJ2-3; maybe TRBD1 (6 bases). The germline V and J ends were trimmed by 6 bases and 5 bases, with 18 bases remaining between them. CDR1 is MNHNY and CDR2 is SVGAGI in the germline V gene (reference sequence). CDR3 length: 15 residues. The CDR3 coding sequence is TGTGCCAGCAGACGCCCGGACAGTGGGGGAGATACGCAGTATTTT. Protein product: CASRRPDSGGDTQYF.

The chain carries TRBV10-3 and TRBJ2-5; 7 positions agree with TRBD1. The CDR3 runs to 13 residues. Germline lookup yields CDR1 ENHRY and CDR2 SYGVKD. V was pared by 10 bases and J by 2 bases, with 7 bases of the junction left unmatched. CDR3 loop: CATQGNPQETQYF. The CDR3 coding sequence is TGTGCCACACAGGGGAATCCTCAAGAGACCCAGTACTTC.

As regards this clone: The same CDR3 can be traced to other DNA sequences in this sample. J is TRBJ2-7 and V is TRBV18; D is unclear. Germline lookup yields CDR1 KGHSH and CDR2 LQKENI. V was cut by 3 bases and J by 0 bases, with 6 bases left in between. CDR3 size: 13 residues. As DNA, the CDR3 is TGTGCCAGCTCACCGGTCAGCTCCTACGAGCAGTACTTC. Protein product: CASSPVSSYEQYF. Full variable domain (rest looked up from reference TRBV18 and TRBJ2-7): NAGVMQNPRHLVRRRGQEARLRCSPMKGHSHVYWYRQLPEEGLKFMVYLQKENIIDESGMPKERFSAEFPKEGPSILRIQQVVRGDSAAYFCASSPVSSYEQYFGPGTRLTVT.

This clone was observed once. This chain joins TRBV9 and TRBJ2-1; 8 bases are a match to TRBD2. The J segment lost 3 bases and the V segment lost 1 base, leaving 9 bases of the junction unmatched. Germline V CDR1 and CDR2: SGDLS, YYNGEE. This CDR3 has 17 amino acids. CDR3 region: CASSVMAGGSIYNEQFF. In DNA, the CDR3 is TGTGCCAGCAGCGTAATGGCGGGAGGATCTATCTACAATGAGCAGTTCTTC.

The V gene is TRBV6-5, the J gene TRBJ2-6; no reliable D call. Germline V gene lookup returns CDR1 MNHEY and CDR2 SVGAGI. The CDR3 has 16 residues. V was cut by 2 bases and J by 3 bases, with 11 bases left in between. The CDR3 here is CASSYDGSGGANVLTF. CDR3 DNA: TGTGCCAGCAGTTACGACGGATCGGGTGGGGCCAACGTCCTGACTTTC.

V and J are TRBV5-4 and TRBJ2-3; D could derive from TRBD1 or TRBD2 (5 bases each). Germline V gene data show CDR1 as SGHNT and CDR2 as YYREEE (reference sequence). With 4 bases removed from V and 6 bases from J, the gap between germline ends came to 18 bases. There are 15 residues in the CDR3. The CDR3 is CASSGTGPIGDTQYF. The CDR3, as DNA: TGTGCCAGCAGCGGAACGGGACCCATAGGCGATACGCAGTATTTT.

A single count supports this clone. The CDR3 loop reads CASSHPPDMGSGNTIYF. CDR3 in DNA: TGCGCCAGCAGCCACCCCCCGGACATGGGCTCTGGAAACACCATATATTTT. J is TRBJ1-3 and V is TRBV4-1, with D perhaps TRBD1 (5 bases). Germline-derived CDR1 and CDR2 are MGHRA and YSYEKL. Trimming pared 3 bases from V and 0 bases from J, leaving 15 bases between. The CDR3 length is 17 residues.

This clone was recorded only once. The rearrangement links TRBV18 to TRBJ2-2; D is ambiguous. Germline CDR1 reads KGHSH; CDR2 reads LQKENI. V lost 1 base and J lost 3, with 9 bases in between. This CDR3 comprises 15 residues. This CDR3 is CASSPRSGDTGELFF. CDR3 DNA: TGTGCCAGCTCACCACGGTCCGGAGACACCGGGGAGCTGTTTTTT.

CDR3 sequence: CASRTSGTSAQTQYF. Written as DNA, the CDR3 is TGTGCCAGTAGAACTTCCGGGACTAGCGCGCAGACCCAGTACTTC. The chain carries TRBV19 and TRBJ2-5; 10 positions agree with TRBD2. Germline V lookup: CDR1 LNHDA, CDR2 SQIVND (reference sequence). The CDR3 runs 15 residues. V was clipped by 6 bases and J by 6 bases; unmatched bases: 10.

The V and J genes are TRBV5-1 and TRBJ2-2, with 7 positions matching TRBD1. V trimming: 4 bases; J trimming: 0 bases; junction bases outside the gene matches: 6. The V gene's germline CDR1 is SGHRS and CDR2 YFSETQ. The CDR3 length is 16 residues. The CDR3 protein is CASSERQGTNTGELFF. Here the CDR3 DNA reads TGCGCCAGCAGCGAGAGACAGGGAACGAACACCGGGGAGCTGTTTTTT.

Worth noting for this clone: At one end, the junction sequence differs from germline, possibly due to a read error. The J gene is TRBJ2-2, the V gene TRBV29-1; D is tentatively TRBD1 or TRBD2 (6 bases each). This CDR3 is 15 amino acids long. CDR1 and CDR2 (germline): SQVTM, ANQGSEA. CDR3 protein: CSIDRGLANTGELFF. CDR3 in DNA: TGCAGCATTGACCGGGGGCTTGCGAACACCGGGGAGCTGTTTTTT.

This clone was counted a single time. This chain uses TRBV27 with TRBJ2-2; possible D gene TRBD1, 6 bases. CDR1 MNHEY and CDR2 SMNVEV come from the germline V gene (reference sequence). Deletions cut 6 bases from V and 0 bases from J, with 14 bases between. There are 16 residues in the CDR3. The CDR3, as DNA: TGTGCCAGCAGACTCGACAGGTTGACGAACACCGGGGAGCTGTTTTTT. It encodes CASRLDRLTNTGELFF.

This chain connects TRBV5-1 to TRBJ2-5; 7 nucleotides line up with TRBD2. The J call is doubtful: the DNA matches TRBJ2-7 better. CDR1 is SGHRS and CDR2 is YFSETQ in the germline V gene. The CDR3 length is 16 residues. The CDR3 DNA is TGCGCCAGCAGCTTGGAGGCGGGAGCAGGTTCCTACGAGCAGTACTTC. Encoded protein: CASSLEAGAGSYEQYF.

The chain is built from TRBV13 and TRBJ2-7, with 11 bases lining up with TRBD2. CDR3 length: 15 residues. CDR1 and CDR2 from the germline V gene are PRHDT and FYEKMQ (reference sequence). After removal of 5 bases from V and 1 base from J, the junction contained 4 bases not matched to a gene. The CDR3 loop reads CASSPRTSGSYEQYF. The CDR3 DNA reads as TGTGCCAGCAGCCCCCGGACTAGCGGGTCCTACGAGCAGTACTTC.

The chain recombines TRBV6-1 with TRBJ2-7, with D possibly matching TRBD1 (6 bases). In germline, CDR1 is MNHNS, CDR2 SASEGT. The CDR3 loop spans 15 amino acids. The V and J ends lost 3 bases and 2 bases respectively, with 14 bases between them. The CDR3 here is CASSDGRGWTYEQYF. CDR3 DNA sequence: TGTGCCAGCAGTGATGGTAGGGGGTGGACCTACGAGCAGTACTTC.